This is a list of T cell receptor beta chains from one sample in a study of regulatory dendritic cells for organ transplantation. No antigen has been identified for these receptors. The repertoire was sequenced with immunoSEQ multiplex PCR; TCRdb's copy has only in-frame clones and lacks some. The profile shows more than 20,000 clones, roughly 85% of them singletons. The source material was naive CD4+ T cells from blood cultured with dendritic cells. The receptors were sampled from a human donor in good health. Both conserved end residues are trimmed from each CDR3. Where a row states a size, it is once, few, many or the class of an expanded clone; other rows omit it.

NA TRBJ2-7 TRBV11-2 ASSSRQGLNYEQY
NA TRBJ2-3 TRBV13 ASSSSSYLAGVVTDTQY
NA TRBJ1-2 TRBV25-1 ASSGGRPGVGYT
few TRBJ2-7 TRBV4-1 ASSQVLASTYEQY
NA TRBJ2-5 TRBV9 ASSSSGGVETQY
NA TRBJ1-2 TRBV9 ASSPYNGGYT
once TRBJ2-2 TRBV27 ASSLGLAGTGELF
NA TRBJ2-5 TRBV2 ASSGGGRGETQY
NA TRBJ1-1 TRBV11-2 ASSFSRNTEAF
NA TRBJ2-5 TRBV6-5 ASSTNGWRSETQY
NA TRBJ1-2 TRBV11-2 ATRSRVDGYT
NA TRBJ2-7 TRBV7-9 ASSNRDRFLDEQY
NA TRBJ1-4 TRBV6-6 ASSYYSGGEKLF
NA TRBJ1-4 TRBV28 ASSLVGTNEKLF